The TCR beta chain under discussion was sequenced for a study of response to subunit inactivated influenza vaccine. Germline loops: CDR1 MNHNS, CDR2 SASEGT. The CDR3 is 14 amino acids. V lost 6 bases and J 2 bases, leaving 12 bases between the germline ends. TCRdb fed the RT-PCR reads into MiXCR, producing one record per CDR3 protein. Of around 190,000 distinct CDR3 sequences in the sample, nearly 9.5% were seen once. This clonotype came up a few times. The sequence was obtained from a man aged 50 to 60 who received an inactivated influenza vaccine. Material: non-naive T cells sorted from PBMCs, obtained on the day of vaccination. V usage is TRBV6-1 and J usage is TRBJ2-3; TRBD1 might be the D (5 bases). The CDR3 loop is CASSRMGLTDTQYF. The CDR3 nucleotides are TGTGCCAGCAGCCGAATGGGGCTCACAGATACGCAGTATTTT.